Detailed here is one T cell receptor (beta chain). The data were obtained in a study of PD-1 blockade in mismatch repair-deficient tumors. The length of the CDR3 is 13 residues. The germline V gene encodes CDR1 LGHNT and CDR2 FRNRAP. V dropped 5 bases and J dropped 5; count of bases not matched to a gene: 5. TCRdb's table, derived via immunoSEQ multiplex PCR, lists solely in-frame clones and lacks some. The sample records some 100,000 clones, 82% being singletons. J is TRBJ2-5 and V is TRBV12-5; TRBD1 agrees at 7 bases. The TCR comes from an adult with mismatch repair-deficient cancer. Specimen: peripheral blood, collected 30 to 36 weeks after starting pembrolizumab. CDR3 protein: CASGPGQWETQYF. CDR3 nucleotides: TGTGCTAGTGGTCCGGGACAGTGGGAGACCCAGTACTTC.